The rows below give T cell receptor beta chains drawn from one sample of a study of early T cells in non-severe SARS-CoV-2 infection. MiXCR, applied by TCRdb to the 5' RACE reads, yields one record per CDR3 protein. The data contain over 50,000 distinct CDR3 sequences, roughly 13% of them singletons. Sequenced material: whole blood. The source of these receptors is an adult who was a healthcare worker with PCR-confirmed SARS-CoV-2 infection or an uninfected control (not recorded which). Each CDR3 is given with its conserved first and last residue. The order of the fields is J gene, V gene, clone size, D gene, CDR3 DNA, CDR3 protein. The D gene is left open where the match is weak. Clone size, where shown, is once, few, many, or a class for clones that have expanded.

J: TRBJ1-5; V: TRBV20-1; size: NA; D: NA; DNA: TGCAGTGCTAGAGATCAGGGCAATCAGCCCCAGCATTTT; CDR3: CSARDQGNQPQHF
J: TRBJ1-5; V: TRBV19; size: few; D: NA; DNA: TGTGCCAGCCGGACCCGGGACTGGAATCAGCCCCAGCATTTT; CDR3: CASRTRDWNQPQHF
J: TRBJ2-5; V: TRBV5-1; size: NA; D: TRBD1; DNA: TGCGCCAGCAGCTTGGCAACGGGACAGGGTGCAGAGACCCAGTACTTC; CDR3: CASSLATGQGAETQYF
J: TRBJ2-1; V: TRBV6-2/TRBV6-3; size: NA; D: TRBD2; DNA: TGTGCCAGCAGTTACTCAGCGGGAGTTGGTAATGAGCAGTTCTTC; CDR3: CASSYSAGVGNEQFF
J: TRBJ2-3; V: TRBV4-2; size: many; D: TRBD2; DNA: TGTGCCAGCAGCCAAGATCTAGCGGGAGGAGCAGATACGCAGTATTTT; CDR3: CASSQDLAGGADTQYF
J: TRBJ2-1; V: TRBV7-2; size: NA; D: NA; DNA: TGTGCCAGCAGCCGGATAATATATGGATACAATGAGCAGTTCTTC; CDR3: CASSRIIYGYNEQFF
J: TRBJ1-6; V: TRBV25-1; size: NA; D: TRBD1; DNA: TGTGCCAGCAGCCCCGGGACAGTAGATTCACCCCTCCACTTT; CDR3: CASSPGTVDSPLHF
J: TRBJ2-5; V: TRBV29-1; size: NA; D: NA; DNA: TGCAGCGGGGGCGCCGTGACCCAGTACTTC; CDR3: CSGGAVTQYF
J: TRBJ1-2; V: TRBV6-5; size: few; D: NA; DNA: TGTGCCAGCAGTTTATTACGAGGTCTATCTGGCTACACCTTC; CDR3: CASSLLRGLSGYTF
J: TRBJ1-4; V: TRBV5-4; size: NA; D: TRBD1; DNA: TGTGCCAGCAGCTTGGAACAGGGGACCCTTGAAAAACTGTTTTTT; CDR3: CASSLEQGTLEKLFF
J: TRBJ1-2; V: TRBV7-6; size: NA; D: TRBD1; DNA: TGTGCCAGCAGCTTATTTGCGGGACAGGGGATCGATGGCTACACCTTC; CDR3: CASSLFAGQGIDGYTF
J: TRBJ2-7; V: TRBV28; size: NA; D: NA; DNA: TGTGCCAGCAGTTTTCAGGACAACTACGAGCAGTACTTC; CDR3: CASSFQDNYEQYF
J: TRBJ1-2; V: TRBV15; size: once; D: NA; DNA: TGTGCCACCAGCAGAGATAGGAACTATGGCTACACCTTC; CDR3: CATSRDRNYGYTF
J: TRBJ2-7; V: TRBV5-1; size: NA; D: TRBD2; DNA: TGCGCCAGCAGCTTAAATACCGGGACTAGCAGTTACGAGCAGTACTTC; CDR3: CASSLNTGTSSYEQYF
J: TRBJ2-1; V: TRBV27; size: few; D: NA; DNA: TGTGCCAGCAGTTTATGGCAGGCGGCCTACAATGAGCAGTTCTTC; CDR3: CASSLWQAAYNEQFF
J: TRBJ2-5; V: TRBV29-1; size: many; D: NA; DNA: TGCAGCGTTTCCAGGGGCGGCGAGACCCAGTACTTC; CDR3: CSVSRGGETQYF
J: TRBJ1-1; V: TRBV7-2; size: many; D: TRBD1; DNA: TGTGCCAGCAGGAATACAGGGGGGAACACTGAAGCTTTCTTT; CDR3: CASRNTGGNTEAFF
J: TRBJ2-1; V: TRBV7-6; size: many; D: TRBD2; DNA: TGTGCCAGCAGCTTAGGGGGACTAGCGGGTGACAATGAGCAGTTCTTC; CDR3: CASSLGGLAGDNEQFF
J: TRBJ1-6; V: TRBV5-8; size: NA; D: TRBD1; DNA: TGTGCCAGCAGCGAGAGACAGGGTGATAATTCACACCTCCACTTT; CDR3: CASSERQGDNSHLHF